Sequencing of this T cell receptor beta chain was carried out in a study of vaccination and CD4 T cells after COVID-19. Study-level findings and limits: When vaccine-specific clones from convalescent patients were examined, 304 of 307 were spike mono-reactive.

Sequencing of the DNA from cultured CD4+ T cells was carried out with the Oncomine TCR Beta short-read assay. Via MiXCR, TCRdb re-called the PCR reads, giving one row per CDR3 protein. The sample carries about 15,000 distinct CDR3 sequences, around 70% recorded once. Germline CDR1 reads SQVTM; CDR2 reads ANQGSEA. The CDR3 sequence is 12 residues long. Trimming took 2 bases from V and 4 from J, leaving 6 bases between them. Turning to this clonotype: No antigen is known for it.

Specified treatment: roughly 11-day PBMC culture with coronavirus spike peptide pools or control peptides (ViraFEST assay). The receptor comes from a human donor who had recovered from COVID-19. The specimen sequenced was CD4+ T cells from blood, cultured in vitro. The rearrangement uses TRBV29-1 and TRBJ1-3; no clear D gene. The CDR3 spells CSVETLGNTIYF. The DNA of the CDR3 is TGCAGCGTTGAAACACTCGGAAACACCATATATTTT.